This TCR beta chain was captured in a study of technical replicates of blood from several donors. The CDR3 is 18 residues long. Trimming removed 4 bases from V and 3 bases from J; junction bases left unmatched: 16. The germline gives CDR1 SGHDT, CDR2 YYEEEE. TCRdb's table, derived via immunoSEQ multiplex PCR, lists solely in-frame clones and lacks some. Of 80,000 or so clones listed, more than 95% are singletons. The TCR was taken from a human donor in good health. This chain connects TRBV5-6 to TRBJ1-5; 7 bases agree with TRBD1. Sequences were obtained from T cells isolated from PBMCs. In DNA, the CDR3 is TGTGCCAGCAGCCTCTATCTGACAGGGAAAGGATTCAATCAGCCCCAGCATTTT. Its protein is CASSLYLTGKGFNQPQHF.